These 16 T cell receptor beta chains were all obtained from the same sample, sequenced in a study of T-cell memory formation after mild COVID-19. From the 5' RACE reads, TCRdb called clonotypes with MiXCR, one entry per CDR3 protein. This sample carries 450,000 or so distinct CDR3 sequences, about 23% of them seen once, and the ten largest clones take approximately 12%. Input material: PBMCs or a T cell subset sorted from them (not recorded which). Receptors were obtained from an adult woman who had mild COVID-19 (a few samples of this study predate the infection). Cell type and time point are not known.

This clonotype has just a few counts. The gene calls are TRBV5-5 and TRBJ2-7, with no clear D. The V gene's germline CDR1 is SGHKS and CDR2 YYEKEE (reference sequence). There are 12 residues in the CDR3. V was trimmed by 4 bases and J by 3 bases, leaving 8 bases between them. CDR3 in amino acids: CASSPPIYEQYF. Written as DNA, the CDR3 is TGTGCCAGCAGCCCCCCTATCTACGAGCAGTACTTC.

The rearrangement joins TRBV20-1 to TRBJ2-1; unclear D gene. Germline V gene lookup returns CDR1 DFQATT and CDR2 SNEGSKA (reference sequence). This CDR3 contains 11 residues. Between the trimmed V and J ends, which lost 3 bases and 4 bases, there was a span of 4 bases. CDR3 bases: TGCAGTGCTAGCCAGTACAATGAGCAGTTCTTC. Translated: CSASQYNEQFF.

This chain connects TRBV7-2 to TRBJ2-7; perhaps D is TRBD1 or TRBD2 (5 bases each). The CDR3 spans 15 residues. The V end lost 1 base, the J end lost 7 bases, and 17 bases lay between the germline ends. The germline gives CDR1 SGHTA, CDR2 FQGNSA. CDR3 loop: CASSLVASGQLEQYF. The CDR3 DNA follows: TGTGCCAGCAGCTTAGTCGCGTCGGGGCAACTGGAGCAGTACTTC.

The chain uses TRBV11-2 and TRBJ1-2; no clear D gene. In germline, CDR1 is SGHAT, CDR2 FQNNGV. The CDR3 spans 13 residues. Trimming cost V 5 bases and J 4 bases, with 11 bases left between them. The CDR3 loop is CASSRLGSYGYTF. CDR3 sequence (DNA): TGTGCCAGCAGCCGCCTGGGGAGCTATGGCTACACCTTC.

There are a few counts of this clonotype. CDR3 coding DNA: TGTGCCACCAGCGTACCCCTGGCAGCCGTGGGGGAGGGCTACACCTTC. Its protein product is CATSVPLAAVGEGYTF. The gene calls are TRBV15 and TRBJ1-2; D is possibly TRBD1 (5 bases). In germline, CDR1 is LNHNV, CDR2 YYDKDF (reference sequence). V dropped 5 bases and J dropped 8 bases, with 24 bases sitting between them. This CDR3 has 16 residues.

The V and J genes are TRBV7-8 and TRBJ1-4; D unclear. CDR3 size: 15 residues. Between the trimmed V and J ends, which lost 5 bases and 4 bases, there was a span of 14 bases. The germline V gene has CDR1 SGHVS and CDR2 FQNEAQ. The CDR3 DNA is TGTGCCAGCAGCCCCGTACGTGCCCTTAATGAAAAACTGTTTTTT. This translates into CASSPVRALNEKLFF.

The chain uses TRBV5-1 and TRBJ1-1; a possible D gene is TRBD1 (5 bases). The CDR3 runs 14 residues. Looked up from germline, CDR1 is SGHRS and CDR2 is YFSETQ. Trimming took off 1 base at V and 4 bases at J, with 11 bases between the two ends. The CDR3: CASSLSTGTTEAFF. CDR3 coding DNA: TGCGCCAGCAGCTTGAGTACCGGGACCACTGAAGCTTTCTTT.

This chain connects TRBV5-1 to TRBJ2-3; D gene unclear. V lost 0 bases to trimming and J lost 0 bases, with 14 bases between them. The V gene's germline CDR1 is SGHRS and CDR2 YFSETQ. The CDR3 spans 17 residues. The CDR3, as DNA: TGCGCCAGCAGCTTGGTGGTGGGAACAGCTAGCACAGATACGCAGTATTTT. This gives the protein CASSLVVGTASTDTQYF.

The sample holds a few counts of this clonotype. V usage is TRBV12-3 or TRBV12-4 and J usage is TRBJ1-1, with TRBD1 as a possible D gene (6 bases). The V and J ends lost 3 bases and 1 base respectively, with 21 bases between them. CDR3 size: 18 residues. The CDR3: CASSLGRQGRLWNTEAFF. The CDR3 region has the DNA TGTGCCAGCAGTTTGGGTCGCCAGGGGAGGCTATGGAACACTGAAGCTTTCTTT.

At least ten counts were recorded for this clonotype. The chain couples TRBV5-1 to TRBJ2-7; D is unresolved. The germline V and J ends were trimmed by 2 bases and 4 bases, with 7 bases remaining between them. This CDR3 has 12 residues. CDR1 and CDR2 from the germline V gene are SGHRS and YFSETQ. The CDR3 sequence is CASSLDFYEQYF. CDR3 bases: TGCGCCAGCAGCTTAGATTTTTACGAGCAGTACTTC.

This chain joins TRBV7-2 and TRBJ1-1; a weak D match, TRBD1 (5 bases). Germline-derived CDR1 and CDR2 are SGHTA and FQGNSA. Deletions cut 5 bases from V and 5 bases from J, with 21 bases between. The CDR3 consists of 16 residues. In DNA, the CDR3 is TGTGCCAGCAGCACAGGAGTATCCCGAGTACGGACTGAAGCTTTCTTT. Protein: CASSTGVSRVRTEAFF.

This clonotype was seen only a few times. This chain connects TRBV5-1 to TRBJ2-3, with 7 bases lining up with TRBD2. Per germline, CDR1 SGHRS and CDR2 YFSETQ. This CDR3 is 15 amino acids long. Trimming took 4 bases from V and 2 from J; bases not matched to a gene: 7. The CDR3 nucleotides are TGCGCCAGCAGCCTCGGGACTATCGACACAGATACGCAGTATTTT. Amino acid sequence: CASSLGTIDTDTQYF.

The V gene is TRBV12-5, the J gene TRBJ2-5; a possible D gene is TRBD2 (5 bases). The germline V gene encodes CDR1 LGHNT and CDR2 FRNRAP. The V gene lost 0 bases and the J gene lost 4 bases, with 21 bases spanning the gap. The CDR3 contains 18 residues. The chain's CDR3 is CASGLVLGLAEERETQYF. In nucleotides, the CDR3 is TGTGCTAGTGGTTTGGTACTTGGGCTAGCCGAGGAGCGAGAGACCCAGTACTTC. Full variable domain (missing parts from reference TRBV12-5 and TRBJ2-5): DARVTQTPRHKVTEMGQEVTMRCQPILGHNTVFWYRQTMMQGLELLAYFRNRAPLDDSGMPKDRFSAEMPDATLATLKIQPSEPRDSAVYFCASGLVLGLAEERETQYFGPGTRLLVL.

The rearrangement uses TRBV5-1 and TRBJ2-3; 7 nucleotides match TRBD2. Unmatched junction bases numbered 6, after V lost 5 bases and J lost 0 bases. Germline V gene data show CDR1 as SGHRS and CDR2 as YFSETQ. The CDR3 has 15 residues. CDR3 residues: CASSSGTTSTDTQYF. In nucleotides, the CDR3 is TGCGCCAGCAGTTCCGGGACTACCAGCACAGATACGCAGTATTTT.

CDR3 loop: CASSADIQETQYF. CDR3 DNA sequence: TGTGCCAGCAGCGCGGACATACAAGAGACCCAGTACTTC. The V call is TRBV9, the J call TRBJ2-5; tentative D call: TRBD1 (5 bases). Germline V gene lookup returns CDR1 SGDLS and CDR2 YYNGEE. This CDR3 spans 13 amino acids. V lost 3 bases, J lost 2 bases, and 8 bases lay in between.

This chain joins TRBV6-5 and TRBJ2-3, with a tentative D call TRBD2 (6 bases). The length of the CDR3 is 12 residues. Germline V gene sequence: CDR1 MNHEY, CDR2 SVGAGI. V shed 8 bases and J shed 10 bases, with 16 bases lying between them. The CDR3 nucleotides read TGTGCCAGCCAGACCGATACGGGAGCGCAGTATTTT. Its translation: CASQTDTGAQYF.